The 21 T cell receptor beta chains below were found in one sample sequenced in a study of blood T cells in healthy people across ages (dated by TCRdb to between 2015 and 2016). Library preparation employed 5' RACE. TCRdb records Illumina HiSeq 2500 as the sequencer. The second PCR ran for about 6 to 11 cycles and used a J-beta primer mix along with a sample-barcoded 5' primer. TCRdb ran its own pipeline on the public reads, namely fastp trimming at Q25 and MiXCR clone calling, and kept in-frame beta chains. Under each unique CDR3 protein, matching rows form one entry showing the most common genes and DNA. The sample contains around 650,000 distinct CDR3 sequences, 40% to 50% of them found a single time. The ten largest clonotypes hold about 32% of the sample. The sample taken for sequencing was blood. These receptors were taken from a man older than 75 in good health.

The chain recombines TRBV6-2 or TRBV6-3 with TRBJ2-5; D remains ambiguous. Germline V gene data show CDR1 as MNHEY and CDR2 as SVGEGT. This CDR3 contains 13 residues. V lost 5 bases and J 1 base, leaving 8 bases between the germline ends. The CDR3 coding sequence is TGTGCCAGCAGTGACCGCCCCCAAGAGACCCAGTACTTC. The encoded protein is CASSDRPQETQYF.

The V and J genes are TRBV11-2 and TRBJ2-7; 7 positions match TRBD2. Trimming removed 1 base from V and 5 bases from J; junction bases left unmatched: 5. This CDR3 has 14 amino acids. Germline V CDR1 and CDR2: SGHAT, FQNNGV. The CDR3 sequence: CASSLAGGADEQYF. The CDR3 region has the DNA TGTGCCAGCAGCTTAGCGGGAGGAGCCGACGAGCAGTACTTC.

Worth noting for this clonotype: This clone may be a read error of a much larger clone one base away. The chain is built from TRBV2 and TRBJ2-3; 10 bases map to TRBD2. This CDR3 comprises 13 residues. From germline, CDR1 is SNHLY and CDR2 FYNNEI. The CDR3 loop reads CASRTSGTDTRYF. The CDR3 DNA reads TGTGCCAGCCGGACTAGCGGTACAGATACGCGGTATTTT.

This clonotype has a handful of counts. This chain connects TRBV29-1 to TRBJ2-2; 10 nucleotides align to TRBD2. CDR1 and CDR2 from the germline V gene are SQVTM and ANQGSEA. This CDR3 has 14 residues. V lost 5 bases to trimming and J lost 4 bases; unmatched junction nucleotides: 4. The CDR3 region has the DNA TGCAGCGTTAGCGGGGGGGCCGTCACCGGGGAGCTGTTTTTT. The encoded protein is CSVSGGAVTGELFF.

The chain has TRBV12-3 or TRBV12-4 and TRBJ1-1, with TRBD1 identical over 9 bases. This CDR3 has 16 residues. Trimming removed 5 bases from V and 4 bases from J; junction bases left unmatched: 11. CDR3 coding DNA: TGTGCCAGCAGTATACACAGGGGGCACCTAGGCACTGAAGCTTTCTTT. Amino acids: CASSIHRGHLGTEAFF.

This rearrangement joins TRBV5-1 to TRBJ2-1, with TRBD1 identical over 8 bases. The V segment lost 4 bases and the J segment 6 bases; nucleotides outside the gene matches: 9. This CDR3 is 15 amino acids long. Germline V gene data show CDR1 as SGHRS and CDR2 as YFSETQ. This CDR3 reads CASSQTGAGTNEQFF. DNA for the CDR3: TGCGCCAGCAGCCAGACAGGGGCGGGGACCAATGAGCAGTTCTTC.

The rearrangement uses TRBV3-1 and TRBJ2-1; D gene ambiguous. This CDR3 spans 14 amino acids. V lost 0 bases to trimming and J lost 5 bases, with 8 bases between them. Germline V CDR1 and CDR2: LGHDT, YNNKEL (reference sequence). CDR3 sequence: CASSQDLLNNEQFF. Written as DNA, the CDR3 is TGTGCCAGCAGCCAAGATCTACTTAACAATGAGCAGTTCTTC.

This clonotype was seen ten or more times. The chain is built from TRBV7-9 and TRBJ1-5; tentative D call: TRBD1 (6 bases). V shed 3 bases and J shed 2 bases, with 8 bases lying between them. The CDR3 has 14 residues. From germline, CDR1 is SEHNR and CDR2 FQNEAQ (reference sequence). CDR3 nucleotides: TGTGCCAGCAGCTTCTCAGGGGGCAATCAGCCCCAGCATTTT. This translates into CASSFSGGNQPQHF.

This clonotype has only a few counts. A much larger clone differs by one base, so this may be a read error. This chain connects TRBV6-2 or TRBV6-3 to TRBJ2-5; 9 positions agree with TRBD2. Germline V gene sequence: CDR1 MNHEY, CDR2 SVGEGT. This CDR3 spans 15 amino acids. The V gene end was trimmed by 6 bases and the J gene end by 6 bases; junction bases not matched to a gene: 11. In DNA, the CDR3 is TGTGCCAGCAGGAGGGGACTAGCAGCGACGAAGACCCAGTACTTC. It is translated as CASRRGLAATKTQYF.

The chain recombines TRBV20-1 with TRBJ2-7; D unclear. The CDR3 contains 17 residues. Germline V gene data show CDR1 as DFQATT and CDR2 as SNEGSKA (reference sequence). Trimming removed 0 bases from V and 0 bases from J, with 18 bases in between. As DNA, the CDR3 is TGCAGTGCTAGAGATTCGGCTCGCCCTATTGGCTCCTACGAGCAGTACTTC. Amino acids: CSARDSARPIGSYEQYF.

The chain carries TRBV4-1 and TRBJ2-7, with TRBD1 as a possible D gene (7 bases). The DNA end is a closer match to TRBJ2-5, so the J assignment may be wrong. CDR3 length: 16 residues. CDR1 is MGHRA and CDR2 is YSYEKL in the germline V gene. The CDR3: CASSQPQGGMLETQYF. The CDR3 DNA sequence: TGCGCCAGCAGCCAACCCCAGGGGGGCATGCTCGAGACCCAGTACTTC.

The chain is built from TRBV20-1 and TRBJ2-6; D might be TRBD1 or TRBD2, each matching 5 bases. The V end was cut by 3 bases, the J end by 4 bases, with 13 bases between. The CDR3 sequence is 15 residues long. Germline values: CDR1 DFQATT, CDR2 SNEGSKA (reference sequence). The CDR3 sequence is CSARGSGRGANVLTF. In DNA, the CDR3 is TGCAGTGCTAGGGGATCGGGACGAGGGGCCAACGTCCTGACTTTC.

The J gene is TRBJ2-1, the V gene TRBV12-3 or TRBV12-4; D is undetermined. Trimming left V 2 bases short and J 7 bases short, with 9 bases between. The CDR3 contains 13 residues. CDR3 amino acids: CASSLIPLNEQFF. For the CDR3, the DNA is TGTGCCAGCAGTTTAATCCCACTAAATGAGCAGTTCTTC.

The chain carries TRBV5-1 and TRBJ1-1; 7 bases line up with TRBD1. The CDR3 consists of 16 residues. J was trimmed by 0 bases and V by 4 bases; bases with no gene match: 9. The germline gives CDR1 SGHRS, CDR2 YFSETQ. In DNA, the CDR3 is TGCGCCAGCAGCCCAGGGGACAGAGTTATGAACACTGAAGCTTTCTTT. As protein: CASSPGDRVMNTEAFF.

This clonotype has at least ten counts. The chain employs TRBV7-2 and TRBJ2-6, with 10 bases identical to TRBD2. The germline V gene encodes CDR1 SGHTA and CDR2 FQGNSA. The CDR3 contains 17 residues. The ends lost 4 bases at V and 2 bases at J; junction bases unmatched: 5. CDR3 nucleotides: TGTGCCAGCAGCTCGTCCCTAGCGGGAGCTGGGGCCAACGTCCTGACTTTC. Protein product: CASSSSLAGAGANVLTF.

The V and J genes are TRBV20-1 and TRBJ2-4, with D perhaps assigned TRBD1 or TRBD2 (5 bases each). Matching the DNA end better, TRBJ2-7 makes the J call doubtful. Germline-derived CDR1 and CDR2 are DFQATT and SNEGSKA (reference sequence). The CDR3 extends over 14 amino acids. The CDR3 region is CSARERGRDYEQYF. The CDR3, as DNA: TGCAGTGCTAGAGAGAGGGGAAGGGACTACGAGCAGTACTTC.

The sample holds a few counts of this clonotype. This rearrangement joins TRBV20-1 to TRBJ2-7; 11 bases match TRBD2. Per the germline V gene, CDR1 is DFQATT and CDR2 is SNEGSKA (reference sequence). V was pared by 0 bases and J by 9 bases, with 7 bases of the junction left unmatched. CDR3 length equals 14 residues. Written as DNA, the CDR3 is TGCAGTGCTAGAGAACATAGCGGGGGGGCCTGGCAGTACTTC. Protein sequence: CSAREHSGGAWQYF.

This chain uses TRBV5-1 with TRBJ2-1; possibly TRBD2 for D (6 bases). Trimming took 2 bases from V and 4 from J, leaving 25 bases between them. The germline gives CDR1 SGHRS, CDR2 YFSETQ. The CDR3 sequence is 19 residues long. DNA for the CDR3: TGCGCCAGCAGCTTTCCAGGACACAAAGACGGGACTCTTTACAATGAGCAGTTCTTC. This gives the protein CASSFPGHKDGTLYNEQFF.

The chain couples TRBV7-2 to TRBJ2-7, with TRBD1 matching 7 bases. The J call is in doubt because the DNA end fits TRBJ2-5 better. This CDR3 region has 15 residues. The germline V gene has CDR1 SGHTA and CDR2 FQGNSA. Here the CDR3 reads CASSAYRGKGETQYF. The CDR3 nucleotides read TGTGCCAGCAGCGCGTACAGGGGAAAGGGAGAGACCCAGTACTTC.

The rearrangement joins TRBV20-1 to TRBJ1-1; D might be TRBD1 (5 bases). The germline V gene has CDR1 DFQATT and CDR2 SNEGSKA (reference sequence). V shed 6 bases and J shed 13 bases, with 24 bases lying between them. This CDR3 has 13 residues. Here the CDR3 DNA reads TGCAGTGCCGGGGACTCCATGAACACTGTAGTTTTCTTT. Protein: CSAGDSMNTVVFF.

V and J are TRBV6-5 and TRBJ2-7; D is ambiguous. The V gene's germline CDR1 is MNHEY and CDR2 SVGAGI. The CDR3 spans 14 residues. Trimming took off 0 bases at V and 2 bases at J, with 8 bases between the two ends. The CDR3 bases are TGTGCCAGCAGTTACTCGGACGGAACCTACGAGCAGTACTTC. Amino acid sequence: CASSYSDGTYEQYF.